Detailed here is one T cell receptor beta chain. V was cut by 3 bases and J by 3 bases, with 8 bases left in between. The CDR3 runs 14 residues. The germline gives CDR1 SGHTA, CDR2 FQGNSA. The record originates from a study of blood T cell repertoires in COVID-19. Study-level information: Nucleic acid was either cDNA or gDNA, and it came from T cells, B-cell-depleted T cells, or PBMCs.

In the source study's methods: Estimation of nucleated cell counts relied on the amplification of reference gene primers. Repertoires were generated with immunoSEQ multiplex PCR, while TCRdb's copy carries only in-frame clones and drops some. V and J calls and clone size are copied from that table; D and trimming were computed from the DNA. The data show around 76,000 clones, roughly 80% seen once. The sequencing input was peripheral blood. This TCR came from a woman between 65 and 79 years old with acute or convalescent COVID-19. The V gene is TRBV7-2, the J gene TRBJ1-4, with a weak D call TRBD1 (6 bases). CDR3 region: CASSLGAANEKLFF. The CDR3 coding sequence is TGTGCCAGCAGCTTGGGGGCGGCTAATGAAAAACTGTTTTTT.